This TCR beta chain was obtained from a study of blood T cell repertoires in COVID-19 (dated by TCRdb to 2020 to 2022). Context from the whole study: Collaborator samples came from the United States, Italy and Spain and covered acute and convalescent phases of COVID-19. The material from the prospective study consisted of cDNA or gDNA derived from T cells, B-cell-depleted T cells, or PBMCs. Subjects who had been exposed to COVID-19, were actively infected with it, or had recovered from it provided the deeply sampled blood TCRbeta repertoires that made up the dataset. The repertoires were released in a freely available public database intended as a resource for research on the immune response to SARS-CoV-2. The samples were drawn from the first 160 participants of the ongoing ImmuneRACE study and from 1,254 subjects provided by 6 global collaborators. Sample metadata almost always included a de-identified subject ID, COVID-19 status, age in years and sex. Where available, HLA class I and class II types were taken from metadata supplied by the sample provider and were not determined by assay-based typing.

The trim is 8 bases for V and 8 bases for J, with a gap of 21 bases between the germline ends. The CDR3 numbers 14 residues from cysteine through phenylalanine. CDR3 DNA is the only sequence kept; it has 42 bases, read in frame from the first base. From the germline V gene, CDR1 is ENHRY and CDR2 is SYGVKD. On this clone: The antigen it binds to is not known. No base quality information exists; no much larger clone differs at one position.

At one collaborating source in Seattle, patients were enrolled during active infection and were followed longitudinally through the course of disease. The collaborating institutions used their own protocols to collect whole blood in K2EDTA tubes. Collaborator samples were shipped for TCRbeta analysis as frozen whole blood, isolated PBMCs, or DNA extracted from either sample type. TCRbeta CDR3 regions were amplified from genomic DNA using the immunoSEQ Assay, a bias-controlled multiplex PCR. Concerning the study's data processing: Nucleated cell counts per sample were estimated from amplification of reference gene primers within the assay. To quantify the absolute abundance of each unique TCRbeta CDR3 rearrangement, sequence reads were collapsed and filtered. Productive Simpson clonality was computed per sample as the square root of Simpson's diversity index over productive rearrangements. TCRdb retrieved this table from immuneACCESS and kept in-frame rearrangements only. Not all clones are present; in checked studies, unresolved V genes account for under half, and no reason is known for the remainder. D and trimming were read from the DNA, whereas the V and J calls and clone size are those reported in that table. Across this sample there are roughly 62,000 clones, with 80% to 85% seen only once. The top ten constitute 8% to 10% of the sample.

Here is what the overall study found, with its caveats: How much clinical and demographic metadata was included differed by source and by participant, and the metadata was provided uncurated.

Sequenced material: peripheral blood. The clonotype was recovered from an elderly man with COVID-19, enrolled during active disease. The chain joins TRBV10-3 to TRBJ1-2; the D gene cannot be named for sure. The nucleotide sequence is given as TGTGCCATCGCTAAGGTAAGAGAGACGCGGGGCTACACCTTC. It specifies CAIAKVRETRGYTF.